The text below deals with one TCR beta chain. The antigen remains unidentified. Method: immunoSEQ multiplex PCR; TCRdb's copy keeps in-frame clones and lacks some. Here the sample spans fewer than 150,000 clones, around 84% being singletons. These data come from a study of cytotoxic CD8 clonotypes in ibrutinib-treated CLL. The study, taken as a whole, reports: At progression, clonality fell back toward baseline after rising at ibrutinib response.

Germline V gene data show CDR1 as SGHAT and CDR2 as FQNNGV. The CDR3 length is 14 residues. Trimming removed 6 bases from V and 3 bases from J, with 15 bases in between. The clonotype comes from a human donor with chronic lymphocytic leukemia. The sequenced sample was PBMCs, obtained after 24 months of ibrutinib treatment. J is TRBJ2-7 and V is TRBV11-2, with TRBD1 as a possible D gene (5 bases). CDR3 sequence reads: CASSSGGQDYEQYF. For the CDR3, the DNA is TGTGCCAGCAGTTCGGGCGGACAAGACTACGAGCAGTACTTC. The variable domain in full, with the rest retrieved from reference TRBV11-2 and TRBJ2-7, is EAGVAQSPRYKIIEKRQSVAFWCNPISGHATLYWYQQILGQGPKLLIQFQNNGVVDDSQLPKDRFSAERLKGVDSTLKIQPAKLEDSAVYLCASSSGGQDYEQYFGPGTRLTVT.